This TCR beta chain was captured by sequencing in a study of immune evolution from preneoplasia to lung adenocarcinoma. Study-level results: Normal lung had highest clonality; later lesions appeared denser, more diverse. Top clone share appeared to fall from AAH through AIS, MIA, adenocarcinoma.

Repertoires were generated with immunoSEQ multiplex PCR, while TCRdb's copy carries only in-frame clones and drops some. Here the sample spans just over 9,000 clones, approximately 78% being singletons. Points on this clone: Its antigen is unknown.

This CDR3 contains 12 residues. The ends were cut back, 4 bases at V and 4 bases at J, with 6 bases in the middle. From germline, CDR1 is SGHTA and CDR2 FQGNSA. This receptor was identified in a person aged 65 to 85 with lung adenocarcinoma. The chain employs TRBV7-2 and TRBJ2-3; D may be TRBD2 (6 bases). Input material: FFPE lung adenocarcinoma in situ tissue. The CDR3 loop reads CASSWGADTQYF. The DNA of the CDR3 is TGTGCCAGCAGCTGGGGGGCAGATACGCAGTATTTT.